The clone carrying this T cell receptor (beta chain) was seen more than once but under ten times. The antigen is not known. These data belong to a study of T-cell reconstitution after alpha-beta-depleted transplantation in children. Study-wide results and limits: Some patients owed their high day-60 TCRbeta diversity to surviving recipient T cells and thymic progenitors. Reportedly, roughly two months post-transplant, alpha-beta T cells arose from several hundred expanded graft clones. Hyperexpanded clones declined; after one year, newly produced T cells mostly supplied diversity.

During its preparation, the TCRbeta library received unique molecular identifiers. TCRdb redid the calling of the PCR reads with MiXCR, one entry per CDR3 protein. The sample shows 450,000 to 600,000 distinct CDR3 sequences, under 15% of them seen only once. The germline gives CDR1 LNHNV, CDR2 YYDKDF (reference sequence). J lost 2 bases, V lost 0 bases, and 8 bases had no gene match. The CDR3 contains 18 residues. The specimen comprised PBMCs, mostly from graft donor cells, sampled 360 days after TCRalphabeta/CD19-depleted stem cell transplant. The sequence was collected from a male patient younger than 18 who had a stem cell transplant for acute myeloid leukemia, so the T cells may come from the graft donor. The chain couples TRBV15 to TRBJ2-1, with 9 bases matching TRBD2. The CDR3 loop is CATSREIAGVLAYNEQFF. The CDR3 DNA reads TGTGCCACCAGCAGAGAAATAGCGGGAGTGCTGGCCTACAATGAGCAGTTCTTC.